These 23 T cell receptor beta chains were sequenced from one sample in a study of blood T cell repertoires in COVID-19. Assay: immunoSEQ multiplex PCR; the TCRdb copy retains only in-frame clones and omits some. The sample has roughly 220,000 clones; 86% are singletons. Sequenced input: peripheral blood. These receptors all stem from a man older than 75 with acute or convalescent COVID-19.

The V gene is TRBV6-6, the J gene TRBJ2-2; 8 nucleotides line up with TRBD1. J gave up 1 base and V 6 bases, and 4 bases lay outside the gene matches. Germline values: CDR1 MNHNY, CDR2 SVGAGI (reference sequence). This CDR3 is built from 15 residues. DNA of the CDR3: TGTGCCAGCAGACCAGGGGGCTTGAACACCGGGGAGCTGTTTTTT. Its translation: CASRPGGLNTGELFF.

The chain employs TRBV29-1 and TRBJ2-7, with 8 bases aligning to TRBD2. The CDR3 consists of 14 residues. V shed 1 base, J shed 2 bases, and the junction held 4 bases outside the gene matches. Germline-derived CDR1 and CDR2 are SQVTM and ANQGSEA. CDR3 sequence reads: CSVEVAGNTYEQYF. CDR3 nucleotide sequence: TGCAGCGTTGAAGTAGCGGGGAACACCTACGAGCAGTACTTC.

J is TRBJ2-3 and V is TRBV18; 12 nucleotides line up with TRBD2. Germline CDR1 is KGHSH and CDR2 is LQKENI. The junction had 5 bases not matched to a gene; V was cut back by 1 base and J by 6 bases. The CDR3 is 16 residues long. For the CDR3, the DNA is TGTGCCAGCTCACCACTCCTAGCGGGAGGGCCTGATACGCAGTATTTT. This translates into CASSPLLAGGPDTQYF.

This clone was counted between two and nine times. The gene calls are TRBV5-1 and TRBJ2-2; 7 bases are shared with TRBD1. The CDR3 is made up of 14 amino acids. CDR1 SGHRS and CDR2 YFSETQ come from the germline V gene. V trimming: 6 bases; J trimming: 6 bases; junction bases outside the gene matches: 8. CDR3 nucleotides: TGCGCCAGCATGCCCCGACAGGGAGCCGGGGAGCTGTTTTTT. Translation: CASMPRQGAGELFF.

In its sample, this clone was seen a few times. The chain couples TRBV18 to TRBJ2-1; 8 positions agree with TRBD1. V dropped 4 bases and J dropped 8; count of bases not matched to a gene: 7. This CDR3 is built from 14 residues. The germline V gene has CDR1 KGHSH and CDR2 LQKENI. CDR3 nucleotide sequence: TGTGCCAGCTCACTAGACAGGGGCGAGGATGAGCAGTTCTTC. It yields the protein CASSLDRGEDEQFF.

This clone was found once. The chain has TRBV11-2 and TRBJ2-7; D is unresolved. The CDR3 extends over 15 amino acids. Trimming cost V 1 base and J 2 bases, with 12 bases left between them. Germline CDR1 is SGHAT and CDR2 is FQNNGV. For the CDR3, the DNA is TGTGCCAGCAGCTTAGGGGCACCGGCCACCTACGAGCAGTACTTC. Its protein is CASSLGAPATYEQYF.

The chain recombines TRBV6-5 with TRBJ1-2, with TRBD1 as a possible D gene (5 bases). From germline, CDR1 is MNHEY and CDR2 SVGAGI. Trimming cost V 5 bases and J 8 bases, with 21 bases left between them. This CDR3 region has 15 residues. The CDR3 here is CASSRSSGRGGGYTF. As DNA, the CDR3 is TGTGCCAGCAGTCGCTCATCAGGGCGCGGAGGGGGCTACACCTTC.

The DNA of the CDR3 is TGTGCCAGCAGCTTAGCTGGGACATACGAGCAGTACGTC. Its protein product is CASSLAGTYEQYV. The V gene is TRBV11-3, the J gene TRBJ2-7; a weak D match, TRBD1 (6 bases). The V and J ends lost 1 base and 4 bases respectively, with 8 bases between them. The CDR3 consists of 13 residues. The V gene's germline CDR1 is SGHNT and CDR2 YENEEA.

Regarding this clone: A read error may produce the germline difference seen at one junction end. The chain links TRBV7-9 to TRBJ1-4; D is unresolved. This CDR3 is 15 amino acids long. The germline CDR1 and CDR2 sequences are SEHNR and FQNEAQ (reference sequence). The CDR3, as DNA: TGTGCCAGCAGCTTAGCAACGACGACTAGTGAAAAACTGTTTTTT. Its protein product is CASSLATTTSEKLFF. Variable domain in full (rest from reference TRBV7-9 and TRBJ1-4): DTGVSQNPRHKITKRGQNVTFRCDPISEHNRLYWYRQTLGQGPEFLTYFQNEAQLEKSRLLSDRFSAERPKGSFSTLEIQRTEQGDSAMYLCASSLATTTSEKLFFGSGTQLSVL.

This clone was picked up a small number of times. At the DNA level, this CDR3 is encoded by other sequences in the same sample as well. This chain links TRBV5-1 with TRBJ2-3; tentative D call: TRBD1 (6 bases). In germline, CDR1 is SGHRS, CDR2 YFSETQ. The CDR3 spans 15 residues. V was cut by 4 bases and J by 0 bases, with 12 bases left in between. This chain's CDR3 is CASSPGQTSTDTQYF. As DNA, the CDR3 is TGCGCCAGCAGCCCAGGACAGACTAGCACAGATACGCAGTATTTT.

This sequence joins TRBV6-1 and TRBJ1-2; possibly TRBD1 for D (6 bases). The germline V gene encodes CDR1 MNHNS and CDR2 SASEGT. Trimming pared 2 bases from V and 1 base from J, leaving 17 bases between. This CDR3 is built from 17 residues. DNA for the CDR3: TGTGCCAGCAGTGAAAAATCCGACAGGACCTTTAACTATGGCTACACCTTC. This codes for CASSEKSDRTFNYGYTF.

The chain links TRBV7-2 to TRBJ1-1, with D unresolved. Trimming cost V 2 bases and J 4 bases, with 17 bases left between them. This CDR3 comprises 16 residues. Germline CDR1 SGHTA, CDR2 FQGNSA. CDR3 sequence: CASSLRGIDGGTEAFF. DNA of the CDR3: TGTGCCAGCAGCTTACGGGGTATAGATGGTGGCACTGAAGCTTTCTTT.

This clone was counted between two and nine times. The gene calls are TRBV21-1 and TRBJ2-4; the table's D call of TRBD2 was not tested on the DNA. TRBV21-1 is an annotated pseudogene. This CDR3 is built from 17 residues. Written as DNA, the CDR3 is TGTGCCAGCAGCTCTCCTAGCGGGAGCGGGTCCAAAAACATTCAGTACTTC. This encodes CASSSPSGSGSKNIQYF.

This clone was observed once. The chain couples TRBV28 to TRBJ1-6; D is uncertain. The germline gives CDR1 MDHEN, CDR2 SYDVKM. Trimming took 8 bases from V and 0 from J, leaving 11 bases between them. The CDR3 totals 15 residues. The CDR3 reads CASVPRFSYNSPLHF. CDR3 nucleotide sequence: TGTGCCAGCGTTCCACGGTTCTCCTATAATTCACCCCTCCACTTT. The complete variable domain, with remaining parts taken from reference TRBV28 and TRBJ1-6, reads DVKVTQSSRYLVKRTGEKVFLECVQDMDHENMFWYRQDPGLGLRLIYFSYDVKMKEKGDIPEGYSVSREKKERFSLILESASTNQTSMYLCASVPRFSYNSPLHFGNGTRLTVT.

V gene TRBV9 combines with J gene TRBJ1-2, with TRBD1 matching over 7 bases. Per the germline V gene, CDR1 is SGDLS and CDR2 is YYNGEE. Unmatched junction bases numbered 18, after V lost 4 bases and J lost 3 bases. There are 18 residues in the CDR3. DNA for the CDR3: TGTGCCAGCAGCTCTCAAAGGGGCAGGGGGTCGCGTGACTATGGCTACACCTTC. The encoded protein is CASSSQRGRGSRDYGYTF.

In its sample, this clone was seen a few times. V and J are TRBV29-1 and TRBJ2-4; D gene ambiguous. The V gene's germline CDR1 is SQVTM and CDR2 ANQGSEA. The CDR3 is 13 amino acids. Trimming cost V 8 bases and J 6 bases, with 17 bases left between them. This chain's CDR3 is CSPRVLISNIQYF. In DNA, the CDR3 is TGCAGCCCCCGTGTCCTAATATCAAACATTCAGTACTTC.

V usage is TRBV4-1 and J usage is TRBJ2-2; TRBD1 is a possible D gene (6 bases). V lost 2 bases to trimming and J lost 2 bases, with 12 bases between them. The germline V gene has CDR1 MGHRA and CDR2 YSYEKL. The CDR3 sequence is 16 residues long. The chain's CDR3 is CASSQRSGQNTGELFF. In nucleotides, the CDR3 is TGCGCCAGCAGCCAAAGGTCGGGACAAAACACCGGGGAGCTGTTTTTT.

The chain carries TRBV11-3 and TRBJ2-2; a possible D gene is TRBD2 (6 bases). The CDR3 covers 14 residues. Germline CDR1 and CDR2: SGHNT and YENEEA. Deletions cut 7 bases from V and 6 bases from J, with 15 bases between. CDR3 protein: CASNYGGTSGELFF. In DNA form, the CDR3 reads TGTGCCAGCAACTACGGAGGGACTTCCGGGGAGCTGTTTTTT.

This rearrangement joins TRBV12-3 or TRBV12-4 to TRBJ1-1; unclear D gene. The CDR3 runs to 13 residues. V was clipped by 2 bases and J by 4 bases, with 8 bases between them. CDR3 sequence reads: CASSLMEGTEAFF. The CDR3 nucleotides are TGTGCCAGCAGTTTAATGGAGGGCACTGAAGCTTTCTTT.

The chain joins TRBV9 to TRBJ2-3, with D possibly being TRBD1 (6 bases). V lost 5 bases to trimming and J lost 2 bases, with 15 bases between them. CDR3 size: 15 residues. Per the germline V gene, CDR1 is SGDLS and CDR2 is YYNGEE. Written as DNA, the CDR3 is TGTGCCAGCAGTCCTACAGGGACCCCCACAGATACGCAGTATTTT. Protein: CASSPTGTPTDTQYF.

In its sample, this clone was seen a few times. The chain carries TRBV9 and TRBJ2-5; 8 bases match TRBD1. V shed 3 bases and J 2 bases; nucleotides not matched to a gene: 3. Looked up from germline, CDR1 is SGDLS and CDR2 is YYNGEE. This CDR3 spans 14 amino acids. The CDR3 bases are TGTGCCAGCAGCGGACAGGGGCCACAAGAGACCCAGTACTTC. This encodes CASSGQGPQETQYF.

This chain connects TRBV7-2 to TRBJ2-1, with D possibly matching TRBD2 (5 bases). The CDR3 totals 16 residues. V was clipped by 3 bases and J by 0 bases, with 12 bases between them. The germline CDR1 and CDR2 sequences are SGHTA and FQGNSA. The CDR3 sequence is CASSLAAAASYNEQFF. Here the CDR3 DNA reads TGTGCCAGCAGCTTGGCTGCAGCGGCCTCCTACAATGAGCAGTTCTTC.

The V and J genes are TRBV27 and TRBJ1-6; no definite D call. The CDR3 consists of 13 residues. CDR1 is MNHEY and CDR2 is SMNVEV in the germline V gene (reference sequence). V lost 7 bases and J 8 bases, leaving 12 bases between the germline ends. The CDR3 loop reads CASTRVSDSPLHF. For the CDR3, the DNA is TGTGCCAGCACCCGAGTTAGTGATTCACCCCTCCACTTT.